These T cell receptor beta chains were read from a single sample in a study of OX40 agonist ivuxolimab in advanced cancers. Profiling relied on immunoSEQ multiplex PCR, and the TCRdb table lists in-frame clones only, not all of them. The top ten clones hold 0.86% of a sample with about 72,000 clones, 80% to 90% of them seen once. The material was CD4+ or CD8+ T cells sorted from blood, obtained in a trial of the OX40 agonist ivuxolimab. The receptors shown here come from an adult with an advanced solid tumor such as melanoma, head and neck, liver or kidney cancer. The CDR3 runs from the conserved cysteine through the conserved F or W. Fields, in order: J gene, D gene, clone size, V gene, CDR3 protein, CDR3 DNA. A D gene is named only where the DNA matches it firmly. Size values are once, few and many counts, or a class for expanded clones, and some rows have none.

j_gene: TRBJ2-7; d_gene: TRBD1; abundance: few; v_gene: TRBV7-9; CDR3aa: CASSAPGTGGHEQYF; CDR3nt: TGTGCCAGCAGCGCACCCGGGACAGGGGGGCACGAGCAGTACTTC
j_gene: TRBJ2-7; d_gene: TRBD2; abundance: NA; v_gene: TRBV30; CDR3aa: CAWSRGGLAGVSYEQYF; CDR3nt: TGTGCCTGGAGCCGAGGAGGACTAGCGGGAGTGTCCTACGAGCAGTACTTC
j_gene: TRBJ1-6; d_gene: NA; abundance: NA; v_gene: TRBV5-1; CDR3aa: CASSAGFYNSPLHF; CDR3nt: TGCGCCAGCAGTGCGGGGTTCTATAATTCACCCCTCCACTTT
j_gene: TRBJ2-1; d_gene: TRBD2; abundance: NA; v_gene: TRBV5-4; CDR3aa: CASSLIAGGAEQFF; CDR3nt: TGTGCCAGCAGCTTGATAGCGGGAGGAGCTGAGCAGTTCTTC
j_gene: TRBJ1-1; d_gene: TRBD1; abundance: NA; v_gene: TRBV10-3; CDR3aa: CAISLQGAHTEAFF; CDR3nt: TGTGCCATCAGCTTACAGGGGGCACACACTGAAGCTTTCTTT
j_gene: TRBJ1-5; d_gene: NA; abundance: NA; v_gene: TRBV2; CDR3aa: CASRVSNQPQHF; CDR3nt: TGTGCCAGCAGGGTCTCCAATCAGCCCCAGCATTTT
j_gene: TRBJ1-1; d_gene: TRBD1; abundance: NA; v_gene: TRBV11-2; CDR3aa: CASSQTGTGPTEAFF; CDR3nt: TGTGCCAGCAGCCAGACCGGGACAGGACCCACTGAAGCTTTCTTT
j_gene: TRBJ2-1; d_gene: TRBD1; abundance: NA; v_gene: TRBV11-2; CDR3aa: CASSWLRGQSYNEQFF; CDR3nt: TGTGCCAGCAGCTGGCTCAGGGGGCAGTCCTACAATGAGCAGTTCTTC
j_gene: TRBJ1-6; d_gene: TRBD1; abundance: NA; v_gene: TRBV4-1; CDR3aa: CASSHLSGVRGQSNSPLHF; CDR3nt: TGCGCCAGCAGCCACCTCTCCGGGGTTAGGGGACAGTCTAATTCACCCCTCCACTTT
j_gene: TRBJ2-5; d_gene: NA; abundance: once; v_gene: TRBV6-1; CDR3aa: CASRPDSQETQYF; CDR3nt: TGTGCCAGCAGACCGGACAGCCAAGAGACCCAGTACTTC
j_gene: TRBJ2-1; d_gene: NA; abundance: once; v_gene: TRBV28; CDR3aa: CASSLSGIRHEQFF; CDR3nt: TGTGCCAGCAGTTTATCGGGAATCAGACATGAGCAGTTCTTC
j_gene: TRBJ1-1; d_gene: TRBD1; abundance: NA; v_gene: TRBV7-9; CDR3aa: CASSSGQGDTEAFF; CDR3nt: TGTGCCAGCAGCTCGGGACAGGGGGACACTGAAGCTTTCTTT
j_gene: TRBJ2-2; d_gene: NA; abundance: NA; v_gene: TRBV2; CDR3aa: CASSQQGTGELFF; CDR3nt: TGTGCCAGCAGCCAACAGGGTACTGGGGAGCTGTTTTTT
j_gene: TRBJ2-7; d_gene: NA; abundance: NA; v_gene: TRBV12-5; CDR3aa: CASARDLSYEQYF; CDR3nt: TGTGCTAGTGCTAGGGACCTATCCTACGAGCAGTACTTC
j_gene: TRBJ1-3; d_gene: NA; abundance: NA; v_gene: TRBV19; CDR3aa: CASSIAGGRPSGNTIYF; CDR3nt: TGTGCCAGTAGTATAGCAGGTGGCAGGCCCTCTGGAAACACCATATATTTT
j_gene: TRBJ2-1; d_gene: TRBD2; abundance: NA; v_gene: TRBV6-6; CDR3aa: CASSNPGLADNEQFF; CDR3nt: TGTGCCAGCAGCAACCCGGGGCTAGCGGACAATGAGCAGTTCTTC
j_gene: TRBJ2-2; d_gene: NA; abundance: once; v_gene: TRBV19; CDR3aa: CASSVQGTGELFF; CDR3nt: TGTGCCAGTAGTGTCCAGGGCACCGGGGAGCTGTTTTTT
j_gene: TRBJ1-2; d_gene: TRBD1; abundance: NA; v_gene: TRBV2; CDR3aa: CASSVEGQVGSRTF; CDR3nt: TGTGCCAGCAGTGTCGAGGGACAGGTGGGGTCTAGGACCTTC
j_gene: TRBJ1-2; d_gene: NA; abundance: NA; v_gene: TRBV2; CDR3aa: CASSEGAAGLGYTF; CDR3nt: TGTGCCAGCAGTGAGGGGGCGGCGGGCTTGGGCTACACCTTC
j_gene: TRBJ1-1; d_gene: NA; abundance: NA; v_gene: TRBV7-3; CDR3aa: CASSWTELMEAFF; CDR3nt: TGTGCCAGCAGCTGGACAGAACTTATGGAAGCTTTCTTT
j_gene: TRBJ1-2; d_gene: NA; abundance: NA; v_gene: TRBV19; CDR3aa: CASSISGDYGYTF; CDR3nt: TGTGCCAGTAGTATTTCAGGGGACTATGGCTACACCTTC
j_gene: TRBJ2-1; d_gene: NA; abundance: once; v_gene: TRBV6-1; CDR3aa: CASRPAGDEQFF; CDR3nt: TGTGCCAGCAGGCCAGCGGGTGATGAGCAGTTCTTC
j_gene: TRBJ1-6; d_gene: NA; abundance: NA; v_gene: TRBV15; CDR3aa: CATSRVPGLDSPLHF; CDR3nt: TGTGCCACCAGCAGAGTACCCGGGTTGGATTCACCCCTCCACTTT
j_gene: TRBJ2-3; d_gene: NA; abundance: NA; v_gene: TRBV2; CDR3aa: CASSEGTRTDTQYF; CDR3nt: TGTGCCAGCAGTGAGGGGACCCGCACAGATACGCAGTATTTT
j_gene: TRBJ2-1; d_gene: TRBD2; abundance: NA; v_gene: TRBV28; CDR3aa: CASSLSLGGGATNEQFF; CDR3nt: TGTGCCAGCAGTTTATCGTTGGGCGGGGGGGCGACCAATGAGCAGTTCTTC
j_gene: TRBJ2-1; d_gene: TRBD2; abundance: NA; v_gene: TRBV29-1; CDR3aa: CSVIAGGPGYNEQFF; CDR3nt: TGCAGCGTCATAGCGGGAGGGCCGGGATACAATGAGCAGTTCTTC
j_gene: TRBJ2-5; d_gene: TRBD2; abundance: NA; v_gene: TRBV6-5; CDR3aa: CATTKTSGSLETQYF; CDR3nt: TGTGCCACCACTAAAACTAGCGGGAGCTTGGAGACCCAGTACTTC
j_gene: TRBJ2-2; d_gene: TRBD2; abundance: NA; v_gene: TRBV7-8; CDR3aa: CASSPGTSIFTGELFF; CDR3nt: TGTGCCAGCAGCCCCGGGACTAGCATTTTCACCGGGGAGCTGTTTTTT
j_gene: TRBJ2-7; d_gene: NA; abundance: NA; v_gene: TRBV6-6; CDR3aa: CASSYGTRGNEQYF; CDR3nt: TGTGCCAGCAGTTACGGGACAAGGGGGAACGAGCAGTACTTC
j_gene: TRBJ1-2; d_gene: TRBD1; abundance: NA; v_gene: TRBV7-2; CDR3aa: CASSGTGVGYGYTF; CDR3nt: TGTGCCAGCAGCGGGACAGGGGTCGGCTATGGCTACACCTTC
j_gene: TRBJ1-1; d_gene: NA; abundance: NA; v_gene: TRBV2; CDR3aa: CASRAPGMTEAFF; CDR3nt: TGTGCCAGCAGGGCCCCGGGGATGACTGAAGCTTTCTTT
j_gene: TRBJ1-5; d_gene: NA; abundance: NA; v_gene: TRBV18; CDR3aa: CASSQTENQPQHF; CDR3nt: TGTGCCAGCTCACAGACAGAAAATCAGCCCCAGCATTTT
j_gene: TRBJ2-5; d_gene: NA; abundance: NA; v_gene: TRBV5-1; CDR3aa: CASSLSHGNSQETQYF; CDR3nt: TGCGCCAGCAGCTTGTCTCATGGGAACAGCCAAGAGACCCAGTACTTC
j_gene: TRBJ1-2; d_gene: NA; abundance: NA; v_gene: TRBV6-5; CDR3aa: CASQRDKDYGYTF; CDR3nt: TGTGCCAGCCAGCGGGACAAGGACTATGGCTACACCTTC
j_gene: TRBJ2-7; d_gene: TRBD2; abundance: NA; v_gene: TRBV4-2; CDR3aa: CASSSKAGRASYEQYF; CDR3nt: TGTGCCAGCAGCTCGAAAGCGGGAAGGGCCTCCTACGAGCAGTACTTC
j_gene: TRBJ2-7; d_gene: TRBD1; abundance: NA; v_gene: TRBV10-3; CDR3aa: CAISEGGQGTEQYF; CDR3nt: TGTGCCATCAGTGAAGGGGGACAGGGAACCGAGCAGTACTTC
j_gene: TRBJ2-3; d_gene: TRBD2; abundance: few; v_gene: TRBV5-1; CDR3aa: CASSFGTSGGTDTQYF; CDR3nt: TGCGCCAGCAGCTTCGGGACTAGCGGGGGCACAGATACGCAGTATTTT
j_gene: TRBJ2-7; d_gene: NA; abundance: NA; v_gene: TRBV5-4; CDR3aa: CASSYRGHEQYF; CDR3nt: TGTGCCAGCAGCTACCGGGGCCACGAGCAGTACTTC
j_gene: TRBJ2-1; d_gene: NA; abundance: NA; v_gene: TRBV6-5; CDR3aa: CASSYQRGYSYNEQFF; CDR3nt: TGTGCCAGCAGTTACCAGAGGGGGTACTCCTACAATGAGCAGTTCTTC
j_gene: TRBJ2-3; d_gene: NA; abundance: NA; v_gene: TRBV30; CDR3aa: CAWSRGQDTQYF; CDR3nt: TGTGCCTGGAGTAGGGGTCAGGATACGCAGTATTTT
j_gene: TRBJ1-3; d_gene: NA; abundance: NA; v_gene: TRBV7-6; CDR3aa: CASSPRVGGGNTIYF; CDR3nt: TGTGCCAGCAGCCCGCGGGTGGGTGGTGGAAACACCATATATTTT
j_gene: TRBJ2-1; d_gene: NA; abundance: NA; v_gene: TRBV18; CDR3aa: CASSFQNGGSYNEQFF; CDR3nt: TGTGCCAGCTCCTTCCAAAATGGGGGCTCCTACAATGAGCAGTTCTTC